The text below deals with one TCR beta chain. Its antigen is as yet unknown. This record belongs to a study of OX40 agonist ivuxolimab in advanced cancers. Across the study: Every 2 weeks, ivuxolimab was infused into the patients intravenously at between 0.01 and 10 mg/kg.

Generated by immunoSEQ multiplex PCR, the TCRdb table keeps only in-frame clones and is missing some. Of about 100,000 clones listed, about nine tenths are singletons. The CDR3 spans 18 residues. V was pared by 4 bases and J by 4 bases, with 18 bases of the junction left unmatched. Germline CDR1 and CDR2: SGHRS and YFSETQ. Findings and limits, study-wide: No determination was made of the antigen specificity of the expanded peripheral T cells.

V gene TRBV5-1 combines with J gene TRBJ2-3, with 7 bases identical to TRBD2. The material was CD4+ or CD8+ T cells sorted from blood, obtained in a trial of the OX40 agonist ivuxolimab. The receptor was isolated from an adult with an advanced solid tumor such as melanoma, head and neck, liver or kidney cancer. The CDR3 is CASSPLGSLAGDADTQYF. CDR3 DNA: TGCGCCAGCAGCCCCCTCGGGTCTTTGGCGGGAGATGCAGATACGCAGTATTTT.